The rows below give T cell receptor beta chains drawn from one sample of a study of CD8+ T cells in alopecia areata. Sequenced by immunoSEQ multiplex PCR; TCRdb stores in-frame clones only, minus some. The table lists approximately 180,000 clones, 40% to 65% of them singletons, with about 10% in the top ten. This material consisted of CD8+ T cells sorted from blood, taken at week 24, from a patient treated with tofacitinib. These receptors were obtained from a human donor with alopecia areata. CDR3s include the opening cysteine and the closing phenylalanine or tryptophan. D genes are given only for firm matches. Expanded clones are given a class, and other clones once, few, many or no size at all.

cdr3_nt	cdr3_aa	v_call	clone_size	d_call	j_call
TGCGCCAGCAGCCAAGAGGAGGTTTCCTATGGCTACACCTTC	CASSQEEVSYGYTF	TRBV4-1	once	.	TRBJ1-2
TGTGCCAGCAGCGTTCCGACAGGGGAGAACACCGGGGAGCTGTTTTTT	CASSVPTGENTGELFF	TRBV9	.	TRBD1	TRBJ2-2
TGTGCCAGCAGCTTACGAGGTGTCGGGTATGGCTACACCTTC	CASSLRGVGYGYTF	TRBV13	.	.	TRBJ1-2
TGTGCCAGCAGCTCGAGGGACGCTGAGCAGTTCTTC	CASSSRDAEQFF	TRBV5-6	.	.	TRBJ2-1
TGTGCCAGCAGCCCGGGGGGCGGACCGACGGCTTTCTTT	CASSPGGGPTAFF	TRBV7-9	.	.	TRBJ1-1
TGTGCCAGTAGTCACGGGACAGGGGAGACCGGGGAGCTGTTTTTT	CASSHGTGETGELFF	TRBV19	few	TRBD1	TRBJ2-2
TGCGCCAGCAGCTTGGATGGGGCCCCACAAGATACGCAGTATTTT	CASSLDGAPQDTQYF	TRBV5-1	.	.	TRBJ2-3
TGTGCCAGCAGTGACACAGGGGCGCATGGCTACACCTTC	CASSDTGAHGYTF	TRBV2	once	TRBD1	TRBJ1-2
TGCAGCGTTGAAGGGGGTACGCACACCGGGGAGCTGTTTTTT	CSVEGGTHTGELFF	TRBV29-1	.	.	TRBJ2-2
TGTGCCACCTCGGACAGCCTCACTGAAGCTTTCTTT	CATSDSLTEAFF	TRBV15	.	.	TRBJ1-1
TGTGCCTGGGCCGGCAATGCAAATTCACCCCTCCACTTT	CAWAGNANSPLHF	TRBV30	.	.	TRBJ1-6
TGTGCCAGCAGCCCTGAAGCCGGGACTCGCGAGCAGTACTTC	CASSPEAGTREQYF	TRBV7-6	.	.	TRBJ2-7
TGTGCCAGCAGCGTAGCGGACAGCAACTATGGCTACACCTTC	CASSVADSNYGYTF	TRBV9	.	.	TRBJ1-2
TGTGCCAGCAGCTTATCGGCAGGTGGCTACAATGAGCAGTTCTTC	CASSLSAGGYNEQFF	TRBV7-3	few	.	TRBJ2-1
TGTGCCTGGAGTGTACAGGAGGGCCAGTACTTC	CAWSVQEGQYF	TRBV30	.	.	TRBJ2-7
TGCAGCGGACGCTTCATGAACACTGAAGCTTTCTTT	CSGRFMNTEAFF	TRBV29-1	once	.	TRBJ1-1
TGTGCCAGCAGCGGTAGCGGGGGTTTATACAATGAGCAGTTCTTC	CASSGSGGLYNEQFF	TRBV9	.	TRBD2	TRBJ2-1